This T cell receptor (beta chain) was identified during a study of T cells in Graves' hyperthyroidism and ophthalmopathy (dated by TCRdb to 2018 to 2020). Study-wide context: Peripheral blood samples were taken at initial diagnosis, before any treatment was given. A discovery cohort of about 95 patients, approximately 45 with Graves' ophthalmopathy and 55 to 60 with stable Graves' hyperthyroidism, was used to find distinguishing TCR V-J signatures. An independent validation cohort of around 19 hyperthyroidism patients and approximately 16 patients who later progressed to ophthalmopathy tested prospective prediction of ophthalmopathy. For training and testing, the 80 to 100 patients in the discovery cohort were randomly divided in a 7:3 ratio. In addition, the study compared T-cell repertoires in thyroid tissue and in blood from six Graves' hyperthyroidism patients. Following sampling, methimazole starting at 30 mg daily was given to hyperthyroidism patients, and high-dose intravenous methylprednisolone was given to ophthalmopathy patients. The paper describes TCR Vbeta CDR3 sequencing of 140 or so peripheral blood samples, made up of 43 ophthalmopathy patients, approximately 73 hyperthyroidism patients and 17 progressor patients. Points the paper makes about the study in general: Ophthalmopathy was separated from stable hyperthyroidism by a 13 V-J signature model, with around 90% sensitivity and 81% to 82% specificity obtained in cross-validation and 80%/75% obtained in testing. No statistical method was used to set the sample size in advance, and investigators knew the group allocation. Most expanded thyroid clonotypes (frequency above 0.001) were also detected in blood, suggesting blood repertoires may reflect thyroid immune responses. In validation, the model predicted progression to ophthalmopathy with 60% to 71% sensitivity and approximately 72% specificity, a median of about six months before onset.

Points on this clonotype: Its antigen is still unknown. No base qualities exist here, and no much larger clone lies one base off it.

The TCR beta CDR3 regions were amplified from the RNA transcripts. For the first round of RT-PCR on the TCR CDR3, the HTBI primer set was used together with the Qiagen OneStep RT-PCR kit. A second multiplex PCR round built the libraries, followed by size selection and purification. Paired-end sequencing of the libraries was performed with 100 bp reads on an Illumina HiSeq2000. The source study handled its data this way. Raw data were processed with SOAPnuke, discarding reads with adapters, uncalled bases, mean Phred below 15, or no exact constant-primer or identifier match. High-quality paired reads were merged with COPE v1.2.5, and unique nucleotide sequences were defined as clonotypes. Clonotypes were aligned to IMGT TRBV, TRBD and TRBJ reference segments using MiTCR v1.1. Analysis was restricted to V-J combinations with a frequency above 0.0001, which covered roughly 99% of repertoires. A TCS score was defined as the ratio between F50 (clonal expansion) and ExV (chaos), using BLOSUM62-based TCRdist between CDR3 peptides within each V-J. Welch's t-statistics and random forest reduced some 510 V-J features to about 13, which were used in a naive Bayes classifier (R e1071). TCRdb reran the public reads through fastp at Q25 and MiXCR, keeping productive beta chains. Each CDR3 protein gets just one entry, which takes the most common genes and DNA from the rows behind it. The V and J calls and clone size come from TCRdb's table, not from the authors' own analysis. The sample yields some 490,000 distinct CDR3 sequences; roughly 23% were counted once. Of the sample, approximately 49% falls within the top ten clones.

In the ophthalmopathy patients, disease was moderately to severely active, with a Clinical Activity Score of 3 or more, a NOSPECS grade of 4 or more, and a duration of less than 3 months. The study excluded patients with uncontrolled infections, other autoimmune diseases, pregnancy or lactation. Diagnoses relied on clinical symptoms, serum thyroxine and TRAb, thyroid ultrasound and orbital computed tomography. Ficoll-Paque density gradient centrifugation was used to isolate PBMCs from about 10 ml of fresh peripheral blood. Total RNA was extracted using Trizol reagent, and RNA quality was assessed on an Agilent 2100 Bioanalyzer. Sequences were obtained from blood. The receptor was isolated from a woman between 65 and 79 years old with Graves' ophthalmopathy.

Read as DNA, the sequence is TGTGCCAGTAGTATTTCCCTAGCGGGAGGTTACGAGCAGTACTTC. Translated, it gives CASSISLAGGYEQYF. Recombination connected TRBV19 to TRBJ2-7; TRBD2 lines up with 11 middle nucleotides. The CDR3, cysteine through phenylalanine, is 15 amino acids long. Just the 45-base CDR3 DNA is kept, in frame starting at base 1. For CDR1 and CDR2, the germline V gene (reference sequence) lists LNHDA and SQIVND. Here V drops 3 bases and J drops 4 bases, and the junction holds 5 bases not matched to any gene.